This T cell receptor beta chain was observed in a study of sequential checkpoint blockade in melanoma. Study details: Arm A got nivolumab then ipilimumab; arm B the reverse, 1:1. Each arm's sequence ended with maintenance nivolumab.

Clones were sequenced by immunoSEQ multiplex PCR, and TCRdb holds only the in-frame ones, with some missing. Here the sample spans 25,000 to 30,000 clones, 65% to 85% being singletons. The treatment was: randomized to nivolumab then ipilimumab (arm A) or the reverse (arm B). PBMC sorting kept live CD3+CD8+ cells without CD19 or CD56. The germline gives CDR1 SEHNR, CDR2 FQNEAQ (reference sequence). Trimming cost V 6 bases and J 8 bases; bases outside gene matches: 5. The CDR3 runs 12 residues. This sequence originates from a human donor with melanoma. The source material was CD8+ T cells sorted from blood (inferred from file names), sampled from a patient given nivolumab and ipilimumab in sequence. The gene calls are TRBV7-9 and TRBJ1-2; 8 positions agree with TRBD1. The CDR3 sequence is CASRLQGGGYTF. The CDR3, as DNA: TGTGCCAGCAGGCTACAGGGGGGAGGCTACACCTTC. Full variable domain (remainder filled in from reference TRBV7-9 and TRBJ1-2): DTGVSQNPRHKITKRGQNVTFRCDPISEHNRLYWYRQTLGQGPEFLTYFQNEAQLEKSRLLSDRFSAERPKGSFSTLEIQRTEQGDSAMYLCASRLQGGGYTFGSGTRLTVV.